These 6 T cell receptor beta chains came from one sample sequenced in a study of T cell responses to AZD1222 COVID-19 vaccine. The method was immunoSEQ multiplex PCR; TCRdb's version includes in-frame clones alone and lacks a portion of them. The data show over 150,000 clones, about nine tenths seen once. This sample comprised peripheral blood, obtained on day 0 of AZD1222 vaccination. Source of these receptors: an adult in good health.

The CDR3 nucleotides are TGTGCCAGCAGTTTATTAGGGGATCAGCCCCAGCATTTT. Protein product: CASSLLGDQPQHF. The chain couples TRBV27 to TRBJ1-5, with a possible D match to TRBD1 (5 bases). The CDR3 covers 13 residues. Germline CDR1 and CDR2: MNHEY and SMNVEV (reference sequence). With 1 base removed from V and 5 bases from J, the gap between germline ends came to 6 bases.

This rearrangement joins TRBV5-6 to TRBJ2-1; 11 bases are shared with TRBD2. This CDR3 is built from 16 residues. Germline V CDR1 and CDR2: SGHDT, YYEEEE. The V segment lost 4 bases and the J segment 3 bases; nucleotides outside the gene matches: 6. Here the CDR3 DNA reads TGTGCCAGCAGCCAAAATCTAGCGGGGGGCTACAATGAGCAGTTCTTC. It specifies CASSQNLAGGYNEQFF.

The rearrangement links TRBV18 to TRBJ1-1; 8 bases align to TRBD1. Losses at the gene ends were 1 base for V and 4 bases for J; bases not matched to a gene: 11. CDR1 is KGHSH and CDR2 is LQKENI in the germline V gene. The CDR3 consists of 17 residues. CDR3 nucleotide sequence: TGTGCCAGCTCACCACGGGAGGACAGGGCCGGGGTCACTGAAGCTTTCTTT. Amino acid sequence: CASSPREDRAGVTEAFF.

The chain links TRBV5-6 to TRBJ2-7; no reliable D call. Germline CDR1 is SGHDT and CDR2 is YYEEEE. This CDR3 comprises 14 residues. Deletions cut 4 bases from V and 2 bases from J, with 13 bases between. Written as DNA, the CDR3 is TGTGCCAGCAGCGGGGTCGTTTCGACCTACGAGCAGTACTTC. This codes for CASSGVVSTYEQYF.

This chain uses TRBV2 with TRBJ1-2; D call uncertain. The V gene's germline CDR1 is SNHLY and CDR2 FYNNEI. V lost 7 bases, J lost 2 bases, and 11 bases lay in between. The CDR3 length is 13 residues. CDR3 sequence (DNA): TGTGCCAGCACTGACCCATGGAACTATGGCTACACCTTC. Translating gives CASTDPWNYGYTF.

This chain links TRBV9 with TRBJ2-7; D not certain. The germline gives CDR1 SGDLS, CDR2 YYNGEE. Trimming shortened V by 7 bases and J by 5 bases, and 10 bases separated the two germline ends. The CDR3 totals 11 residues. The CDR3 nucleotides read TGTGCCAGCGGGAAGTGGGACGAGCAGTACTTC. The encoded protein is CASGKWDEQYF.